This is a list of T cell receptor beta chains from one sample in a study of siplizumab effects on memory and regulatory T cells. Their antigens are not known. TCRdb's table, derived via immunoSEQ multiplex PCR, lists solely in-frame clones and lacks some. The repertoire holds some 9,900 clones, around 42% seen once, with about 10% in the top ten. Sequenced sample: CFSE-low (dividing) CD8+ T cells sorted from an allogeneic mixed lymphocyte reaction. The source is a human donor in good health; the cells came from an allogeneic mixed lymphocyte reaction. Each CDR3 is given with its conserved first and last residue. The D gene is left open where the match is weak. Expanded clones are given a class, and other clones once, few, many or no size at all.

d_call j_call clone_size v_call cdr3_aa cdr3_nt
TRBD2 TRBJ2-7 many TRBV27 CASSWAVAGAYEQYF TGTGCCAGCAGTTGGGCCGTAGCGGGAGCCTACGAGCAGTACTTC
TRBD1 TRBJ1-4 . TRBV2 CASSEGQGAMGEKLFF TGTGCCAGCAGTGAGGGACAGGGGGCTATGGGTGAAAAACTGTTTTTT
. TRBJ1-1 . TRBV27 CASSLSGDTEAFF TGTGCCAGCAGTTTATCCGGGGACACTGAAGCTTTCTTT
TRBD1 TRBJ2-1 . TRBV5-1 CASSFTGEAYNEQFF TGCGCCAGCAGCTTCACAGGGGAAGCCTACAATGAGCAGTTCTTC
TRBD1 TRBJ2-7 . TRBV14 CASSQVWGQGDEQYF TGTGCCAGCAGCCAAGTCTGGGGACAGGGAGATGAGCAGTACTTC
. TRBJ2-7 . TRBV7-9 CASSSLGGEQYF TGTGCCAGCAGTTCCCTTGGGGGCGAGCAGTACTTC
. TRBJ2-7 . TRBV6-1 CASSPRWGAYEQYF TGTGCCAGCAGTCCCCGTTGGGGGGCCTACGAGCAGTACTTC
. TRBJ1-1 few TRBV7-6 CASSLEGFNEAFF TGTGCCAGCAGCTTAGAGGGTTTCAATGAAGCTTTCTTT
. TRBJ2-1 . TRBV9 CASSVADSSYNEQFF TGTGCCAGCAGCGTAGCTGACAGTTCGTACAATGAGCAGTTCTTC
. TRBJ2-5 . TRBV30 CAWSPQGGETQYF TGTGCCTGGAGTCCTCAGGGAGGAGAGACCCAGTACTTC
. TRBJ2-1 few TRBV4-1 CASSQVGGRRDEQFF TGCGCCAGCAGCCAAGTTGGAGGGAGGCGGGATGAGCAGTTCTTC
TRBD2 TRBJ2-1 . TRBV30 CAWAKSGGEQFF TGTGCCTGGGCTAAAAGCGGGGGGGAGCAGTTCTTC
. TRBJ1-5 few TRBV4-3 CASSLAPNQPQHF TGCGCCAGCAGCCTGGCACCGAATCAGCCCCAGCATTTT
. TRBJ2-2 . TRBV28 CAERGGLTGELFF TGTGCAGAAAGAGGGGGACTCACCGGGGAGCTGTTTTTT
. TRBJ2-7 few TRBV27 CASTPLGDSYEQYF TGTGCCAGCACCCCCCTCGGGGACTCCTACGAGCAGTACTTC
. TRBJ2-7 many TRBV6-6 CASSIGLGITGEQYF TGTGCCAGCAGTATTGGGCTGGGGATCACTGGCGAGCAGTACTTC